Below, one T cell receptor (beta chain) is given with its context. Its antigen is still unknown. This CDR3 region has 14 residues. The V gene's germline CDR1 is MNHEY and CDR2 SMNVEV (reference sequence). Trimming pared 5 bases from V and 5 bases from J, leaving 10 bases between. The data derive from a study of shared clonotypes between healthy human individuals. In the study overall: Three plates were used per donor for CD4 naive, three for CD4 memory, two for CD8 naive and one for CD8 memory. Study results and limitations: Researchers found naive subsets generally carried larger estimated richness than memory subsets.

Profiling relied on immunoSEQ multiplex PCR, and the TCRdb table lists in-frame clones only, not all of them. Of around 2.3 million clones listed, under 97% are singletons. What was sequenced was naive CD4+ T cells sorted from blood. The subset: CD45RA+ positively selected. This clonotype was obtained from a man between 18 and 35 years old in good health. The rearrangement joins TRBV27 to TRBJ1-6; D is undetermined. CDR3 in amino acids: CASSGPIHNSPLHF. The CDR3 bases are TGTGCCAGCAGTGGACCGATTCATAATTCACCCCTCCACTTT.